The source of this TCR beta chain is a study of OX40 agonist ivuxolimab in advanced cancers. Study-level information: With a range of roughly 20 to 79, age averaged approximately 60 years, and 75% to 90% were male.

TCRdb's copy holds only in-frame clones and misses some; the assay was immunoSEQ multiplex PCR. The sample includes tens of thousands of clones, less than 95% seen only once; the top ten take less than 0.35%. The germline V gene encodes CDR1 SEHNR and CDR2 FQNEAQ (reference sequence). CDR3 length: 15 residues. Deletions cut 1 base from V and 7 bases from J, with 16 bases between. The chain carries TRBV7-9 and TRBJ1-2, with D tentatively TRBD1 (6 bases). Source: CD4+ or CD8+ T cells sorted from blood, taken in a trial of the OX40 agonist ivuxolimab. This receptor was taken from an adult with an advanced solid tumor such as melanoma, head and neck, liver or kidney cancer. The CDR3 DNA reads TGTGCCAGCAGCTTAGGACACCGGGACATAGGTGGCTACACCTTC. This sequence encodes CASSLGHRDIGGYTF. The variable domain in full, completed from reference TRBV7-9 and TRBJ1-2, reads DTGVSQNPRHKITKRGQNVTFRCDPISEHNRLYWYRQTLGQGPEFLTYFQNEAQLEKSRLLSDRFSAERPKGSFSTLEIQRTEQGDSAMYLCASSLGHRDIGGYTFGSGTRLTVV.